This is a list of T cell receptor beta chains from one sample in a study of PD-1 blockade in classical Hodgkin lymphoma. Here immunoSEQ multiplex PCR was the method, and the copy in TCRdb shows in-frame clones only, minus some. Of around 96,000 clones in the sample, 75% to 90% were seen once. Sample: peripheral blood mononuclear cells (PBMCs), taken at baseline. The source is a human donor with classical Hodgkin lymphoma. Both conserved end residues are part of each CDR3. D genes are given only for firm matches. Clone size is not always given. Where it is, it says once, few, many or a class for expanded clones.

TRBJ1-3,few,.,TRBV6-1,16,TGTGCCAGCAGTGAGTCAACGGGGGGCCTTGGAAACACCATATATTTT,CASSESTGGLGNTIYF
TRBJ1-1,.,.,TRBV7-9,13,TGTGCCAGCAGCCCGGACGAGAACACTGAAGCTTTCTTT,CASSPDENTEAFF
TRBJ2-6,.,.,TRBV5-4,15,TGTGCCAGCAGCTTGACAGCATCTGGGGCCAACGTCCTGACTTTC,CASSLTASGANVLTF
TRBJ2-7,.,.,TRBV9,15,TGTGCCAGCAGCGTAGCTGGGGGTCCTAACTACGAGCAGTACTTC,CASSVAGGPNYEQYF
TRBJ2-1,.,TRBD2,TRBV11-3,15,TGTGCCAGCAGCTCAAATAGCGGGAGGTTAAATGAGCAGTTCTTC,CASSSNSGRLNEQFF
TRBJ1-5,.,.,TRBV7-6,18,TGTGCCAGCAGCTCCTGGACACCGCGGGGGGATAGCAATCAGCCCCAGCATTTT,CASSSWTPRGDSNQPQHF
TRBJ1-5,.,TRBD1,TRBV19,16,TGTGCCAGTAGTACCCCCGACAGGGGAGGAGGTCAGCCCCAGCATTTT,CASSTPDRGGGQPQHF
TRBJ2-7,.,.,TRBV5-5,13,TGTGCCAGCAGCCCGGGGGCAGTCTACGAGCAGTACTTC,CASSPGAVYEQYF
TRBJ2-3,.,TRBD2,TRBV15,14,TGTGCCACCAGGATAGCGGGGGGAACAGATACGCAGTATTTT,CATRIAGGTDTQYF
TRBJ2-3,.,TRBD1,TRBV11-2,15,TGTGCCAGCAGCTTGGACAGGGGAGGTTCAGATACGCAGTATTTT,CASSLDRGGSDTQYF
TRBJ2-1,.,TRBD2,TRBV19,14,TGTGCCAGTAGCCCAGCGGGGCTCTACAATGAGCAGTTCTTC,CASSPAGLYNEQFF
TRBJ2-4,.,.,TRBV27,13,TGTGCCAGCAGTTTAGGAGGTGGCGGCATTCAGTACTTC,CASSLGGGGIQYF
TRBJ2-3,.,.,TRBV7-2,17,TGTGCCAGCAGCCCATTGCGAGCAGGGGGGTTCACAGATACGCAGTATTTT,CASSPLRAGGFTDTQYF
TRBJ2-3,.,TRBD1,TRBV7-8,14,TGTGCCAGCAGCCGACAGGGGTTCACAGATACGCAGTATTTT,CASSRQGFTDTQYF
TRBJ2-3,once,TRBD2,TRBV7-2,14,TGTGCCAGCAGCTTGGGGGGGGTTGAAGATACGCAGTATTTT,CASSLGGVEDTQYF
TRBJ1-5,.,.,TRBV19,15,TGTGCCAGTAGTATCCCGGCAGGGGCGGGCCAGCCCCAGCATTTT,CASSIPAGAGQPQHF
TRBJ2-6,.,.,TRBV4-2,15,TGTGCCAGCAGCCAAGGGCGGTCAGGGGCCAACGTCCTGACTTTC,CASSQGRSGANVLTF
TRBJ1-4,.,TRBD1,TRBV30,15,TGTGCCTGTGATACCGGGACAGGGGTTAATGAAAAACTGTTTTTT,CACDTGTGVNEKLFF
TRBJ1-5,.,.,TRBV12-5,12,TGTGCTAGTGGTTGGGGAGGGGGGCCCCAGCATTTT,CASGWGGGPQHF
TRBJ1-2,.,.,TRBV6-1,16,TGTGCCAGCAGTGTGACCCGAATTTTGAATAGCAATGGCTACACCTTC,CASSVTRILNSNGYTF
TRBJ1-1,.,.,TRBV5-1,14,TGCGCCAGCAGTCTGCAGGGTGTGAACACTGAAGCTTTCTTT,CASSLQGVNTEAFF
TRBJ2-1,.,TRBD2,TRBV12-5,17,TGTGCTAGTGGTTTGGGAAAGTTAGCGGGAGCGGGGGATGAGCAGTTCTTC,CASGLGKLAGAGDEQFF
TRBJ2-1,.,.,TRBV7-2,15,TGTGCCAGCAGCCCCAACCGACTGTCGGTCAATGAGCAGTTCTTC,CASSPNRLSVNEQFF
TRBJ2-7,.,.,TRBV6-5,13,TGTGCCAGCAGCTCCCGGGGTAGCTACGAGCAGTACTTC,CASSSRGSYEQYF
TRBJ1-2,.,.,TRBV25-1,16,TGTGCCAGGGAGCTGATATTTGCGGAAACTAACTATGGCTACACCTTC,CARELIFAETNYGYTF
TRBJ1-1,few,.,TRBV30,11,TGTGCCTGGAGTGTAGGGACGAGAGCTTTCTTT,CAWSVGTRAFF
TRBJ2-5,.,.,TRBV4-2,21,TGTGCCAGCACCCAGGTCGTTAGTGGTATGACGGATAGGATCGTTCAAGAGACCCAGTACTTC,CASTQVVSGMTDRIVQETQYF
TRBJ2-5,.,.,TRBV2,14,TGTGCCAGCAAGTTCGGCGGTCCCCAAGAGACCCAGTACTTC,CASKFGGPQETQYF
TRBJ2-5,.,TRBD1,TRBV10-3,15,TGTGCCATCAGGATTGGACAGGGTGAGGCGGGGACCCAGTACTTC,CAIRIGQGEAGTQYF
TRBJ1-1,.,.,TRBV2,12,TGTGCCAGCAGTTATACAGGACCAGAAGCTTTCTTT,CASSYTGPEAFF
TRBJ1-2,.,.,TRBV10-3,16,TGTGCCATCAGTGAAACATCAGGGGCGACCCGCTATGGCTACACCTTC,CAISETSGATRYGYTF
TRBJ2-3,.,TRBD1,TRBV5-5,17,TGTGCCAGCAGCTTGGCGGGTGACAGGGTTAGCACAGATACGCAGTATTTT,CASSLAGDRVSTDTQYF
TRBJ1-2,.,.,TRBV27,13,TGTGCCAGCATGAGTTTCGGCCAGGACGGCTACACCTTC,CASMSFGQDGYTF
TRBJ2-3,.,.,TRBV18,15,TGTGCCAGCTCCCGAGTCGGCAGTCAAACAGATACGCAGTATTTT,CASSRVGSQTDTQYF
TRBJ1-2,few,.,TRBV10-3,13,TGTGCCATCAGTGCTGACATAGCCTATGGCTACACCTTC,CAISADIAYGYTF
TRBJ1-3,.,.,TRBV19,16,TGTGCCAGTAGCGGGTCGAGGACCAGCTCTGGAAACACCATATATTTT,CASSGSRTSSGNTIYF